The 12 T cell receptor beta chains given below trace back to one sample, sequenced in a study of CD8+ T cells in alopecia areata. cDNA serving as the sequencing template came from extracted, reverse transcribed RNA. TCRdb keeps only in-frame clones here, not all; method: immunoSEQ multiplex PCR. The sample holds about 98,000 clones, 35% to 50% seen once. Sequencing was performed on CD4+ T cells sorted from blood. The receptor source for this set is a human donor with alopecia areata.

CDR3: CASSTLALQETQYF. As DNA, the CDR3 is TGTGCCAGCAGTACTCTAGCGCTCCAAGAGACCCAGTACTTC. The rearrangement uses TRBV7-2 and TRBJ2-5; a weak D match, TRBD2 (6 bases). V lost 6 bases and J 1 base, leaving 12 bases between the germline ends. Germline V lookup: CDR1 SGHTA, CDR2 FQGNSA. This CDR3 is built from 14 residues.

This clone was picked up a small number of times. V is TRBV29-1 and J is TRBJ2-7, with a weak D call TRBD2 (5 bases). From germline, CDR1 is SQVTM and CDR2 ANQGSEA. This CDR3 has 11 residues. V was clipped by 6 bases and J by 6 bases, with 12 bases between them. The CDR3, as DNA: TGCAGCGTGGACCCGGGGTCCGAGCAGTACTTC. Translating gives CSVDPGSEQYF.

This clone was seen a single time. J is TRBJ1-2 and V is TRBV30; D possibly corresponds to TRBD1 (5 bases). The V and J ends lost 5 bases and 6 bases respectively, with 22 bases between them. CDR1 is GTSNPN, CDR2 SVGIG, per germline (reference sequence). The CDR3 is 15 amino acids. CDR3 bases: TGTGCCTGGTCGCCGGGACCCGGGAGTGTGCATGGCTACACCTTC. As protein: CAWSPGPGSVHGYTF.

This chain joins TRBV5-1 and TRBJ2-6; 11 nucleotides match TRBD2. The CDR3 loop spans 18 amino acids. The germline V gene encodes CDR1 SGHRS and CDR2 YFSETQ. Trimming at V came to 0 bases and at J to 0 bases, leaving 2 bases not matched to a gene. CDR3 sequence (DNA): TGCGCCAGCAGCTTGGGAGGGACTAGCGGCTCTGGGGCCAACGTCCTGACTTTC. Protein sequence: CASSLGGTSGSGANVLTF.

This chain links TRBV29-1 with TRBJ1-2, with D possibly matching TRBD1 (5 bases). V lost 3 bases, J lost 4 bases, and 9 bases lay in between. Per the germline V gene, CDR1 is SQVTM and CDR2 is ANQGSEA. CDR3 length: 12 residues. The CDR3 spells CSVEVQGYGYTF. As DNA, the CDR3 is TGCAGCGTTGAGGTGCAGGGCTATGGCTACACCTTC.

V usage is TRBV7-9 and J usage is TRBJ2-7; D is possibly TRBD1 (6 bases). This CDR3 spans 14 amino acids. Germline values: CDR1 SEHNR, CDR2 FQNEAQ (reference sequence). V was trimmed by 4 bases and J by 2 bases, leaving 12 bases between them. CDR3 protein: CASSSQGSTYEQYF. As DNA, the CDR3 is TGTGCCAGCAGCTCCCAGGGGTCCACCTACGAGCAGTACTTC.

By share, this clone ranks as medium-sized. The chain couples TRBV28 to TRBJ2-7; tentatively, D is TRBD2 (7 bases). The CDR3 is made up of 16 amino acids. Germline V gene data show CDR1 as MDHEN and CDR2 as SYDVKM. The V end was cut by 4 bases, the J end by 4 bases, with 20 bases between. Here the CDR3 reads CASSWELWGGRYEQYF. The CDR3 nucleotides are TGTGCCAGCAGTTGGGAGTTGTGGGGGGGGCGTTACGAGCAGTACTTC.

V gene TRBV28 combines with J gene TRBJ1-1; 7 bases are shared with TRBD1. Per the germline V gene, CDR1 is MDHEN and CDR2 is SYDVKM. V dropped 6 bases and J dropped 10; count of bases not matched to a gene: 23. The CDR3 runs 17 residues. The CDR3 loop is CASRAAGTALSTEGAFF. The CDR3 DNA is TGTGCCAGCAGGGCTGCCGGGACAGCTCTATCAACGGAGGGAGCTTTCTTT.

For this clone: Within the sample, other DNA sequences also encode this same CDR3. V gene TRBV30 combines with J gene TRBJ2-7; no firm D call. V was clipped by 2 bases and J by 4 bases, with 9 bases between them. Germline-derived CDR1 and CDR2 are GTSNPN and SVGIG (reference sequence). The CDR3 runs to 12 residues. Here the CDR3 reads CAWSLSVYEQYF. CDR3 nucleotides: TGTGCCTGGAGTCTGTCGGTTTACGAGCAGTACTTC.

The V call is TRBV30, the J call TRBJ1-5; D possibly corresponds to TRBD1 (5 bases). The germline V gene has CDR1 GTSNPN and CDR2 SVGIG (reference sequence). V dropped 0 bases and J dropped 6 bases, with 18 bases sitting between them. The CDR3 extends over 16 amino acids. CDR3 sequence: CAWSVRGSSRGQPQHF. The DNA for the CDR3 is TGTGCCTGGAGTGTACGGGGCTCTTCGAGGGGTCAGCCCCAGCATTTT.

This chain links TRBV30 with TRBJ1-1; no definite D call. The CDR3 length is 13 residues. Germline CDR1 reads GTSNPN; CDR2 reads SVGIG (reference sequence). Trimming stripped 3 bases from V and 1 base from J, with 9 bases between. This CDR3 reads CAWRNQWNTEAFF. The DNA of the CDR3 is TGTGCCTGGAGGAATCAATGGAACACTGAAGCTTTCTTT. Variable domain in full (rest from reference TRBV30 and TRBJ1-1): SQTIHQWPATLVQPVGSPLSLECTVEGTSNPNLYWYRQAAGRGLQLLFYSVGIGQISSEVPQNLSASRPQDRQFILSSKKLLLSDSGFYLCAWRNQWNTEAFFGQGTRLTVV.

The gene calls are TRBV30 and TRBJ2-1; D not certain. Germline V gene lookup returns CDR1 GTSNPN and CDR2 SVGIG (reference sequence). The CDR3 is made up of 15 amino acids. Trimming took 0 bases from V and 4 from J, leaving 13 bases between them. The CDR3: CAWSVVYARYNEQFF. The CDR3 DNA is TGTGCCTGGAGTGTAGTTTATGCCAGATACAATGAGCAGTTCTTC. The full variable domain, with the rest looked up from reference TRBV30 and TRBJ2-1, is SQTIHQWPATLVQPVGSPLSLECTVEGTSNPNLYWYRQAAGRGLQLLFYSVGIGQISSEVPQNLSASRPQDRQFILSSKKLLLSDSGFYLCAWSVVYARYNEQFFGPGTRLTVL.